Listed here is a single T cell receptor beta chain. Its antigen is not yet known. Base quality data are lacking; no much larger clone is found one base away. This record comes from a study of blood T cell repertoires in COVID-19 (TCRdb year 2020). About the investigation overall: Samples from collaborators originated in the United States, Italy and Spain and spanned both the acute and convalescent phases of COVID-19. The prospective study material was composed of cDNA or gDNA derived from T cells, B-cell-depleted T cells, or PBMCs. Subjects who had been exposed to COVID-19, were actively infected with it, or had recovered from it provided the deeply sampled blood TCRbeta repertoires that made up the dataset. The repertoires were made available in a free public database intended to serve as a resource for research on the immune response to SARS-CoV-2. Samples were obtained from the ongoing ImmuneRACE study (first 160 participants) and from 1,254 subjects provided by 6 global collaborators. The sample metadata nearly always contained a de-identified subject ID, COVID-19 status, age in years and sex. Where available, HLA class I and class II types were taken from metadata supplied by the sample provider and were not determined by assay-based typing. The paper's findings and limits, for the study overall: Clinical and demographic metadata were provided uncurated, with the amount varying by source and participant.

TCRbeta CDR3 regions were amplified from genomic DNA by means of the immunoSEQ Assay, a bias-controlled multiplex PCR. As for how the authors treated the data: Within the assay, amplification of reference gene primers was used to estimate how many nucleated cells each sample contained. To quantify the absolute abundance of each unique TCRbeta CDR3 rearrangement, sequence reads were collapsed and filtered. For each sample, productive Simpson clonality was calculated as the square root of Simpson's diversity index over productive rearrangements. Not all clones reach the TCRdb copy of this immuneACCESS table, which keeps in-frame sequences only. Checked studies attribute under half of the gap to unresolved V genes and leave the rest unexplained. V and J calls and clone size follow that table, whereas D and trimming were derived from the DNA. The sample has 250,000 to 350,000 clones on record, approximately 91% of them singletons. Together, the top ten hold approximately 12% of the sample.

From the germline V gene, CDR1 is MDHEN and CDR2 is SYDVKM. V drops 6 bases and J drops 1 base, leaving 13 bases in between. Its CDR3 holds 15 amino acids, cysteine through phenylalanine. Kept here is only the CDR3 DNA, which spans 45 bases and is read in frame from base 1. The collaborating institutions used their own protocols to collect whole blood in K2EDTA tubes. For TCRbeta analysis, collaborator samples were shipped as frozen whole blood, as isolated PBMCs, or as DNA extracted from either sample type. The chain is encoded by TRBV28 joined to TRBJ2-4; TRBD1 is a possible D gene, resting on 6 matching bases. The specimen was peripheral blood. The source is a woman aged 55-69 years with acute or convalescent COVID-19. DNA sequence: TGTGCCAGCAGCCCCGACAGGCGGGCCAAAAACATTCAGTACTTC. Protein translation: CASSPDRRAKNIQYF.